A selection of T cell receptor beta chains follows, all from one sample in a study of low-dose radiotherapy and immunotherapy resistance in tumors. One entry per CDR3 protein results from TCRdb running MiXCR on the reads. The table lists around 80,000 distinct CDR3 sequences, around a sixth of them singletons, with approximately 1.3% in the top ten. Sample: PBMCs, taken after low-dose radiotherapy plus immunotherapy. These receptors were obtained from a male donor with prostate cancer. CDR3s include the opening cysteine and the closing phenylalanine or tryptophan. D genes are given only for firm matches. The size field is filled for only some rows; it gives once, few, many or a size class.

TRBV7-3	-	many	TRBJ2-6	CASSEQGLGAGANVLTF	TGTGCCAGCAGCGAACAGGGACTCGGGGCTGGGGCCAACGTCCTGACTTTC
TRBV7-2	TRBD1	many	TRBJ2-1	CASSFPRQGGYNEQFF	TGTGCCAGCAGCTTTCCCCGACAGGGGGGATACAATGAGCAGTTCTTC
TRBV7-3	TRBD2	-	TRBJ2-1	CASSPGLAGNNEQFF	TGTGCCAGCAGCCCGGGACTAGCGGGAAACAATGAGCAGTTCTTC
TRBV5-5	TRBD2	-	TRBJ2-1	CASSFTGTSERGEQFF	TGTGCCAGCAGCTTTACCGGGACTAGCGAGAGGGGTGAGCAGTTCTTC
TRBV2	TRBD1	-	TRBJ1-5	CDGSVGTANQPQHF	TGTGATGGCAGCGTCGGGACAGCCAATCAGCCCCAGCATTTT
TRBV9	-	-	TRBJ2-2	CASSVEAHRTGELFF	TGTGCCAGCAGCGTAGAGGCTCACCGCACCGGGGAGCTGTTTTTT
TRBV29-1	-	many	TRBJ2-3	CSVGSGNPDTQYF	TGCAGCGTTGGTTCGGGCAATCCAGATACGCAGTATTTT
TRBV2	TRBD1	many	TRBJ2-2	CASSGQGAGELFF	TGTGCCAGCAGTGGGCAGGGGGCCGGGGAGCTGTTTTTT
TRBV5-1	TRBD1	many	TRBJ1-1	CASSWGTGITEAFF	TGCGCCAGCAGCTGGGGGACAGGGATCACTGAAGCTTTCTTT
TRBV23-1	-	once	TRBJ2-7	CASSQRATANSYEQYF	TGCGCCAGCAGTCAACGTGCGACTGCAAACTCCTACGAGCAGTACTTC
TRBV28	-	many	TRBJ1-1	CASSLLQAEAFF	TGTGCCAGCAGTTTGCTACAGGCCGAAGCTTTCTTT
TRBV10-3	TRBD1	many	TRBJ2-1	CAISSDRAKGNEQFF	TGTGCCATCAGTTCTGACAGGGCGAAAGGGAATGAGCAGTTCTTC
TRBV21-1	-	many	TRBJ2-7	CASTPGPEGVFLTYEQYF	TGTGCCAGCACCCCGGGGCCAGAGGGGGTCTTCCTAACCTACGAGCAGTACTTC
TRBV19	-	many	TRBJ2-5	CASSIANNQETQYF	TGTGCCAGTAGTATCGCCAATAACCAAGAGACCCAGTACTTC
TRBV5-1	TRBD1	-	TRBJ1-6	CASTQGTHSPLHF	TGCGCCAGCACACAGGGGACTCATTCACCCCTCCACTTT
TRBV4-2	-	many	TRBJ2-3	CASSQDGSRGTDTQYF	TGTGCCAGCAGCCAAGACGGCTCCCGGGGCACAGATACGCAGTATTTT